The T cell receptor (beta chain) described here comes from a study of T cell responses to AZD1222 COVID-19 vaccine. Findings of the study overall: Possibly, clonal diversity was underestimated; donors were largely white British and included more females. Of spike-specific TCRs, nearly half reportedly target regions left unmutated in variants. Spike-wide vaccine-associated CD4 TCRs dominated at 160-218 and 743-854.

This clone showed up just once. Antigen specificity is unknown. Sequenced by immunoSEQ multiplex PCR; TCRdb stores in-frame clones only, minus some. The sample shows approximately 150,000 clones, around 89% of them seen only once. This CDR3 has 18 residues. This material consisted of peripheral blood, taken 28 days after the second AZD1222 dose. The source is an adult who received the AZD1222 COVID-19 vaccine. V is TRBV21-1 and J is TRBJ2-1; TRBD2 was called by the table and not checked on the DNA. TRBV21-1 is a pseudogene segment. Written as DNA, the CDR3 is TGTGCCAGCAGCAAAGTCGCGGCGAGCCCCTTAAACAACAATGAGCAGTTCTTC. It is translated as CASSKVAASPLNNNEQFF.